This TCR beta chain came from a study of cytomegalovirus exposure and HLA in healthy donors. As for the study in general: A preliminary data release comprised 70 million to 95 million unique TCRs obtained from HLA-typed donors. Study results and caveats: As was reported, the HLA-A and HLA-B alleles of most subjects were accurately predicted from TCR beta sequences.

The primer mix had 60 Vbeta and 13 Jbeta primers. Clones were read by immunoSEQ multiplex PCR, and TCRdb kept only the in-frame ones, dropping some. The sample includes about 160,000 clones, about three quarters of them seen just once. The sample holds a few counts of this clone. What it recognizes is unknown. V dropped 3 bases and J dropped 2; count of bases not matched to a gene: 5. The CDR3 length is 17 residues. Germline CDR1 reads MNHEY; CDR2 reads SMNVEV (reference sequence). The origin of this receptor is a woman aged 25-40 years in good health and CMV-seronegative. The rearrangement links TRBV27 to TRBJ2-3; 13 bases line up with TRBD2. Input material: PBMCs. CDR3 nucleotides: TGTGCCAGCAGTTTGACTAGCGGGGGGCCTAACACAGATACGCAGTATTTT. Translating it yields CASSLTSGGPNTDTQYF.